These 25 T cell receptor beta chains were sequenced from one sample in a study of cytomegalovirus exposure and HLA in healthy donors (dated by TCRdb to the late 2010s). Library preparation was by the immunoSEQ multiplex PCR assay. Here the immuneACCESS table is served through TCRdb, limited to in-frame sequences with V and J called. Missing clones are a known gap in these copies; in checked studies unresolved V genes cover under half, and the rest lacks a known reason. This sample has some 140,000 clones in its table, and approximately 86% of those were observed once. The ten largest account for 20% to 25% of the sample. Material: PBMCs. These receptors were taken from a man aged 18 to 30 in good health and CMV-seropositive.

V gene TRBV5-1 combines with J gene TRBJ2-3, with D tentatively TRBD1 (5 bases). CDR3 length equals 14 residues. Germline lookup yields CDR1 SGHRS and CDR2 YFSETQ. The V and J ends lost 2 bases and 2 bases respectively, with 9 bases between them. The CDR3 DNA reads TGCGCCAGCAGCTTAAGACAGACCACAGATACGCAGTATTTT. Translating it yields CASSLRQTTDTQYF.

The J gene is TRBJ2-7, the V gene TRBV6-1; maybe TRBD1 (6 bases). The length of the CDR3 is 15 residues. Germline lookup yields CDR1 MNHNS and CDR2 SASEGT. V shed 5 bases and J shed 3 bases, with 17 bases lying between them. CDR3 DNA sequence: TGTGCCAGCAGTCTCCTCAGGGGCTCCTTCTACGAGCAGTACTTC. Amino acids: CASSLLRGSFYEQYF.

The rearrangement links TRBV7-3 to TRBJ2-7; a weak D match, TRBD1 (5 bases). The V gene lost 1 base and the J gene lost 5 bases, with 15 bases spanning the gap. The germline gives CDR1 SGHTA, CDR2 FQGTGA. This CDR3 spans 15 amino acids. The CDR3 bases are TGTGCCAGCAGCTTAAGGGGCGGTCCGCCTCACGAGCAGTACTTC. Translated: CASSLRGGPPHEQYF. The full variable domain, completed using reference TRBV7-3 and TRBJ2-7, is GAGVSQTPSNKVTEKGKYVELRCDPISGHTALYWYRQSLGQGPEFLIYFQGTGAADDSGLPNDRFFAVRPEGSVSTLKIQRTERGDSAVYLCASSLRGGPPHEQYFGPGTRLTVT.

The V and J genes are TRBV5-1 and TRBJ2-2, with D maybe TRBD1 (6 bases). The CDR3 has 16 amino acids. Per the germline V gene, CDR1 is SGHRS and CDR2 is YFSETQ. Trimming left V 0 bases short and J 2 bases short, with 11 bases between. CDR3 in amino acids: CASSLGDTRNTGELFF. For the CDR3, the DNA is TGCGCCAGCAGCTTGGGGGACACCCGTAACACCGGGGAGCTGTTTTTT. Full variable domain (remainder filled in from reference TRBV5-1 and TRBJ2-2): KAGVTQTPRYLIKTRGQQVTLSCSPISGHRSVSWYQQTPGQGLQFLFEYFSETQRNKGNFPGRFSGRQFSNSRSEMNVSTLELGDSALYLCASSLGDTRNTGELFFGEGSRLTVL.

The chain links TRBV5-1 to TRBJ1-1; D call uncertain. Trimming left V 0 bases short and J 0 bases short, with 15 bases between. CDR3 size: 17 residues. Germline CDR1 is SGHRS and CDR2 is YFSETQ. This CDR3 is CASSLASNYLMNTEAFF. In nucleotides, the CDR3 is TGCGCCAGCAGCTTGGCCTCTAACTACTTAATGAACACTGAAGCTTTCTTT.

The chain uses TRBV7-2 and TRBJ1-5; 9 bases line up with TRBD1. Trimming cost V 4 bases and J 7 bases; bases outside gene matches: 2. CDR1 SGHTA and CDR2 FQGNSA come from the germline V gene. CDR3 length equals 13 residues. Written as DNA, the CDR3 is TGTGCCAGCAGCTACAGGGGGCAGCAGCCCCAGCATTTT. Its translation is CASSYRGQQPQHF.

V and J are TRBV19 and TRBJ2-7; possible D gene TRBD1, 5 bases. The CDR3 sequence is 15 residues long. Germline CDR1 LNHDA, CDR2 SQIVND (reference sequence). V lost 3 bases and J lost 3, with 15 bases in between. The CDR3 DNA reads as TGTGCCAGTAGTATCGAGTCAGGGCCGAACTACGAGCAGTACTTC. Its protein product is CASSIESGPNYEQYF. The full variable domain, in which reference TRBV19 and TRBJ2-7 provide the parts outside the CDR3, is DGGITQSPKYLFRKEGQNVTLSCEQNLNHDAMYWYRQDPGQGLRLIYYSQIVNDFQKGDIAEGYSVSREKKESFPLTVTSAQKNPTAFYLCASSIESGPNYEQYFGPGTRLTVT.

The chain employs TRBV9 and TRBJ2-7, with TRBD2 matching 15 bases. CDR1 is SGDLS, CDR2 YYNGEE, per germline. This CDR3 spans 16 amino acids. J gave up 3 bases and V 4 bases, and 5 bases lay outside the gene matches. Here the CDR3 reads CASSPGTSGRLYEQYF. CDR3 DNA sequence: TGTGCCAGCAGCCCAGGGACTAGCGGGAGGCTCTACGAGCAGTACTTC.

This chain uses TRBV4-3 with TRBJ2-5; the D gene is possibly TRBD2 (5 bases). The germline V gene encodes CDR1 LGHNA and CDR2 YSLEER. The CDR3 contains 14 residues. The V end lost 10 bases, the J end lost 3 bases, and 18 bases lay between the germline ends. CDR3 loop: CATYLSVGEETQYF. The CDR3 DNA is TGCGCCACCTACCTTAGCGTCGGGGAAGAGACCCAGTACTTC.

The chain uses TRBV9 and TRBJ1-1; 10 bases line up with TRBD1. The germline V gene encodes CDR1 SGDLS and CDR2 YYNGEE. The CDR3 has 14 amino acids. V dropped 4 bases and J dropped 3; count of bases not matched to a gene: 3. The CDR3 DNA follows: TGTGCCAGCAGCACGGGACAGGGGCACACTGAAGCTTTCTTT. Amino acids: CASSTGQGHTEAFF.

This clone showed up just once. Germline and junction disagree at one end, which may indicate a read error. The chain joins TRBV5-4 to TRBJ2-3, with TRBD2 matching 16 bases. The CDR3 spans 17 residues. The germline V gene has CDR1 SGHNT and CDR2 YYREEE (reference sequence). Here the CDR3 DNA reads TGTGCCAGCAGCTTAGAGGGACTAGCGGGGGGGACAGGTACGCAGTATTTT. Translation: CASSLEGLAGGTGTQYF. The full variable domain, rest sourced from reference TRBV5-4 and TRBJ2-3, is ETGVTQSPTHLIKTRGQQVTLRCSSQSGHNTVSWYQQALGQGPQFIFQYYREEENGRGNFPPRFSGLQFPNYSSELNVNALELDDSALYLCASSLEGLAGGTGTQYFGPGTRLTVL.

The chain carries TRBV11-2 and TRBJ1-5, with TRBD1 identical over 7 bases. V lost 4 bases, J lost 0 bases, and 3 bases stayed unmatched. The CDR3 contains 15 residues. The germline gives CDR1 SGHAT, CDR2 FQNNGV. CDR3 coding DNA: TGTGCCAGCAGCTCGGGACAGCCTAGCAATCAGCCCCAGCATTTT. Its protein is CASSSGQPSNQPQHF.

The chain's CDR3 is CASSFKRGEASFHNRIMNTEAFF. The CDR3 bases are TGCGCCAGCAGCTTCAAGCGGGGGGAGGCATCCTTTCACAATCGAATCATGAACACTGAAGCTTTCTTT. This chain connects TRBV5-1 to TRBJ1-1, with D perhaps matching TRBD1 (5 bases). Between the trimmed V and J ends, which lost 2 bases and 0 bases, there was a span of 35 bases. This CDR3 is 23 amino acids long. CDR1 and CDR2 (germline): SGHRS, YFSETQ.

V usage is TRBV5-6 and J usage is TRBJ2-7; D gene uncertain. The CDR3 length is 14 residues. Trimming shortened V by 1 base and J by 5 bases, and 13 bases separated the two germline ends. Per germline, CDR1 SGHDT and CDR2 YYEEEE. CDR3 DNA sequence: TGTGCCAGCAGCTTGAAGCTGGGCGTCCACGAGCAGTACTTC. As protein: CASSLKLGVHEQYF.

The rearrangement uses TRBV7-8 and TRBJ1-2; D gene ambiguous. Germline assignment: CDR1 SGHVS and CDR2 FQNEAQ. There are 12 residues in the CDR3. Trimming pared 2 bases from V and 7 bases from J, leaving 8 bases between. This chain's CDR3 is CASSLPGRGYTF. DNA for the CDR3: TGTGCCAGCAGCTTACCGGGTCGTGGCTACACCTTC.

The CDR3 DNA follows: TGTGCCAGCAGCATAGAACCATTGTCCATTCAGTACTTC. This translates into CASSIEPLSIQYF. J is TRBJ2-4 and V is TRBV5-4; the D is unclear. Germline V gene lookup returns CDR1 SGHNT and CDR2 YYREEE (reference sequence). The CDR3 has 13 residues. The germline V and J ends were trimmed by 4 bases and 9 bases, with 14 bases remaining between them.

V gene TRBV7-9 combines with J gene TRBJ2-1; D is unclear. This CDR3 is built from 15 residues. Germline assignment: CDR1 SEHNR and CDR2 FQNEAQ (reference sequence). The V and J ends lost 5 bases and 1 base respectively, with 12 bases between them. The CDR3 is CASSDQVLSYNEQFF. CDR3 bases: TGTGCCAGCAGCGATCAGGTCCTGTCCTACAATGAGCAGTTCTTC.

This chain connects TRBV7-9 to TRBJ2-3, with 9 bases aligning to TRBD1. Germline lookup yields CDR1 SEHNR and CDR2 FQNEAQ (reference sequence). The length of the CDR3 is 15 residues. J gave up 2 bases and V 1 base, and 1 base lay outside the gene matches. CDR3 sequence reads: CASSLGDRVTDTQYF. The CDR3, as DNA: TGTGCCAGCAGCTTAGGGGACAGGGTCACAGATACGCAGTATTTT.

The chain couples TRBV6-1 to TRBJ2-7; possibly TRBD1 for D (6 bases). Germline V CDR1 and CDR2: MNHNS, SASEGT. The CDR3 loop spans 11 amino acids. Trimming stripped 6 bases from V and 6 bases from J, with 9 bases between. CDR3 residues: CASRGAVEQYF. The DNA of the CDR3 is TGTGCCAGCAGGGGGGCCGTCGAGCAGTACTTC.

V gene TRBV7-3 combines with J gene TRBJ2-2, with D unresolved. This CDR3 is 15 amino acids long. The germline V and J ends were trimmed by 5 bases and 1 base, with 11 bases remaining between them. In germline, CDR1 is SGHTA, CDR2 FQGTGA. The CDR3 region is CASSIGDRNTGELFF. Here the CDR3 DNA reads TGTGCCAGCAGCATCGGTGATCGGAACACCGGGGAGCTGTTTTTT.

This chain links TRBV4-1 with TRBJ1-1; 12 positions agree with TRBD1. This CDR3 comprises 15 residues. J lost 5 bases, V lost 4 bases, and 5 bases had no gene match. Per the germline V gene, CDR1 is MGHRA and CDR2 is YSYEKL. The CDR3 loop is CASSRDRGQGTEAFF. In DNA form, the CDR3 reads TGCGCCAGCAGCCGGGACAGGGGGCAGGGTACTGAAGCTTTCTTT.

The V gene is TRBV15, the J gene TRBJ1-6; 7 bases line up with TRBD1. Trimming took 3 bases from V and 6 from J; bases not matched to a gene: 2. This CDR3 contains 14 residues. Germline loops: CDR1 LNHNV, CDR2 YYDKDF (reference sequence). CDR3 DNA: TGTGCCACCAGCAGGACAGGGAGTAATTCACCCCTCCACTTT. This encodes CATSRTGSNSPLHF.

The V gene is TRBV9, the J gene TRBJ2-7, with 7 bases matching TRBD2. Per the germline V gene, CDR1 is SGDLS and CDR2 is YYNGEE. V lost 3 bases, J lost 0 bases, and 6 bases stayed unmatched. The CDR3 totals 15 residues. The DNA for the CDR3 is TGTGCCAGCAGCGCGGGGGGAACAGCCTCCTACGAGCAGTACTTC. Its translation: CASSAGGTASYEQYF. The whole variable domain, remainder taken from reference TRBV9 and TRBJ2-7, is DSGVTQTPKHLITATGQRVTLRCSPRSGDLSVYWYQQSLDQGLQFLIQYYNGEERAKGNILERFSAQQFPDLHSELNLSSLELGDSALYFCASSAGGTASYEQYFGPGTRLTVT.

The J gene is TRBJ2-1, the V gene TRBV13, with TRBD2 matching over 7 bases. V dropped 0 bases and J dropped 5; count of bases not matched to a gene: 7. CDR3 length: 16 residues. Per germline, CDR1 PRHDT and CDR2 FYEKMQ (reference sequence). CDR3 region: CASSLGGTKGNNEQFF. CDR3 nucleotide sequence: TGTGCCAGCAGCTTAGGTGGGACTAAGGGGAACAATGAGCAGTTCTTC.

In DNA form, the CDR3 reads TGTGCCAGCAGTGCTTGGGACAGGACCTATGGCTACACCTTC. It yields the protein CASSAWDRTYGYTF. The chain employs TRBV25-1 and TRBJ1-2, with 8 positions matching TRBD1. Trimming at V came to 4 bases and at J to 4 bases, leaving 5 bases not matched to a gene. The CDR3 runs 14 residues. Per germline, CDR1 MGHDK and CDR2 SYGVNS.